This T cell receptor (beta chain) was documented in a study of shared clonotypes between healthy human individuals. Study donors comprised healthy, HIV-negative adults devoid of recent acute infection or vaccination. In regard to this clone: Antigen unknown.

Notes on the study in general: The study generally estimated greater richness for naive than memory subsets.

Method: immunoSEQ multiplex PCR; TCRdb's copy keeps in-frame clones and lacks some. The sample includes about 300,000 clones, roughly 70% of them seen just once. CDR1 is KGHSH, CDR2 LQKENI, per germline. The CDR3 runs 16 residues. Trimming removed 2 bases from V and 3 bases from J; junction bases left unmatched: 6. The clonotype comes from a man aged 25 to 45 in good health. The rearrangement links TRBV18 to TRBJ2-3, with TRBD2 identical over 9 bases. The material sequenced was memory CD4+ T cells sorted from blood. Subset here: CD45RA-negative fraction. In DNA, the CDR3 is TGTGCCAGCTCACCATCGACTAGCGGTAGTACAGATACGCAGTATTTT. Translating gives CASSPSTSGSTDTQYF. The variable domain in full, completed from reference TRBV18 and TRBJ2-3, reads NAGVMQNPRHLVRRRGQEARLRCSPMKGHSHVYWYRQLPEEGLKFMVYLQKENIIDESGMPKERFSAEFPKEGPSILRIQQVVRGDSAAYFCASSPSTSGSTDTQYFGPGTRLTVL.